Below, one T cell receptor beta chain is given with its context. Sequenced by immunoSEQ multiplex PCR; TCRdb stores in-frame clones only, minus some. Of around 8,400 clones listed, approximately 79% were seen once; the top ten hold approximately 32%. Lymphocytes from graft epithelium and lamina propria were isolated. This entry is derived from a study of graft-versus-host responses after intestinal transplantation. Trimming took 5 bases from V and 2 from J, leaving 13 bases between them. The CDR3 contains 14 residues. Germline V CDR1 and CDR2: SGHAT, FQDESV (reference sequence). The V call is TRBV11-1, the J call TRBJ2-7, with D possibly TRBD2 on 5 matching bases. This clonotype originated in a human patient who received an intestinal transplant, so some T cells may come from the graft donor. The sample was ileum tissue, taken 494 days after intestinal transplant. The CDR3 nucleotides are TGTGCCAGCAGCCTTTTAGGAGGTCCCTACGAGCAGTACTTC. Its protein product is CASSLLGGPYEQYF.